This T cell receptor beta chain was found in a study of blood T cell repertoires in COVID-19. Study overall: PBMCs, B-cell-depleted T cells, or T cells provided the cDNA or gDNA that made up the material.

Germline CDR1 is MDHEN and CDR2 is SYDVKM. This CDR3 is 13 amino acids long. V was pared by 8 bases and J by 5 bases, with 15 bases between. Authors' analysis steps: From reference gene primer amplification, estimates of nucleated cell counts were derived. TCRdb keeps only in-frame clones here, not all; method: immunoSEQ multiplex PCR. D and trimming were read from the DNA, whereas the V and J calls and clone size are those reported in that table. Here the sample spans approximately 200,000 clones, around 90% being singletons. This receptor was obtained from a man between 18 and 29 years old with acute COVID-19. The chain recombines TRBV28 with TRBJ1-2; D remains unclear. Sample: PBMCs or T cells enriched from blood (not recorded which). This chain's CDR3 is CASGPRAAYGYTF. CDR3 in DNA: TGTGCCAGCGGACCGCGGGCAGCATATGGCTACACCTTC.